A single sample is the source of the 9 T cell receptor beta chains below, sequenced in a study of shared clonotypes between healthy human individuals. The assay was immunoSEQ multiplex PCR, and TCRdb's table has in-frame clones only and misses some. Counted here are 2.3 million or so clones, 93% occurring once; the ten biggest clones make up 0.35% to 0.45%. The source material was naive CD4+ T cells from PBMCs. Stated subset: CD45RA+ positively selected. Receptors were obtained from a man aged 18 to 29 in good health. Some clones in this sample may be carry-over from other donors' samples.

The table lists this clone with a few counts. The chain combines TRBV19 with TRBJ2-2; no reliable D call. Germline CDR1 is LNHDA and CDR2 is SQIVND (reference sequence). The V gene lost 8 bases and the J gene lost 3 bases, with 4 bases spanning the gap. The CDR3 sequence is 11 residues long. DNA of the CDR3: TGTGCCAGTTACCACACCGGGGAGCTGTTTTTT. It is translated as CASYHTGELFF.

CDR3 region: CSATRQGYGYTF. The CDR3 DNA follows: TGCAGCGCCACCAGACAGGGATATGGCTACACCTTC. This rearrangement joins TRBV29-1 to TRBJ1-2; 7 nucleotides match TRBD1. J was trimmed by 5 bases and V by 7 bases; bases with no gene match: 7. The germline CDR1 and CDR2 sequences are SQVTM and ANQGSEA. This CDR3 spans 12 amino acids.

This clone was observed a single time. CDR3 sequence reads: CASSPMGARATEAFF. CDR3 coding DNA: TGTGCCAGTAGTCCTATGGGGGCCAGAGCTACTGAAGCTTTCTTT. The rearrangement joins TRBV19 to TRBJ1-1; D may be TRBD1 (6 bases). Trimming took off 5 bases at V and 5 bases at J, with 18 bases between the two ends. Germline values: CDR1 LNHDA, CDR2 SQIVND (reference sequence). CDR3 length: 15 amino acids.

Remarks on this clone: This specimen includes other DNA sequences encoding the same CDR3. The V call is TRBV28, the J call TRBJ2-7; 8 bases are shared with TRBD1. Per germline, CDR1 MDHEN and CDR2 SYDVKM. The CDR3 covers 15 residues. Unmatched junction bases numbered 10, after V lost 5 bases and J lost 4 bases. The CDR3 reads CASSLPGQGSYEQYF. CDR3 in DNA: TGTGCCAGCAGTCTCCCTGGACAGGGATCGTACGAGCAGTACTTC.

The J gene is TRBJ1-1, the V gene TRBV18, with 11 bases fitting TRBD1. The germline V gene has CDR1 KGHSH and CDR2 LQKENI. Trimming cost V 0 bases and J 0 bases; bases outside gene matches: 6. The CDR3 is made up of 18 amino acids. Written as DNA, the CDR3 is TGTGCCAGCTCACCACCGCTGGGACAGGGGGGAATGAACACTGAAGCTTTCTTT. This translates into CASSPPLGQGGMNTEAFF.

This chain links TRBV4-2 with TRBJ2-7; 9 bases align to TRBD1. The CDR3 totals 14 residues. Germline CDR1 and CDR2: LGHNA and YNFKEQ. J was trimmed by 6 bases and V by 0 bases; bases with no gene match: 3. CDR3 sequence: CASSQDGTGSEQYF. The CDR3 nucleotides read TGTGCCAGCAGCCAAGACGGGACAGGGAGCGAGCAGTACTTC.

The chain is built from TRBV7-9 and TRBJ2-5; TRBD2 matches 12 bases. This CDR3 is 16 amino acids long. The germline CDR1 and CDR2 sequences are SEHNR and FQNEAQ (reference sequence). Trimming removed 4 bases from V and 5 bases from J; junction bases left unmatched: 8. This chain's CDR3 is CASSSGLAGFLETQYF. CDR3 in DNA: TGTGCCAGCAGCTCCGGACTAGCGGGATTTTTGGAGACCCAGTACTTC. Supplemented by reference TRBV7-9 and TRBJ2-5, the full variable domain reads DTGVSQNPRHKITKRGQNVTFRCDPISEHNRLYWYRQTLGQGPEFLTYFQNEAQLEKSRLLSDRFSAERPKGSFSTLEIQRTEQGDSAMYLCASSSGLAGFLETQYFGPGTRLLVL.

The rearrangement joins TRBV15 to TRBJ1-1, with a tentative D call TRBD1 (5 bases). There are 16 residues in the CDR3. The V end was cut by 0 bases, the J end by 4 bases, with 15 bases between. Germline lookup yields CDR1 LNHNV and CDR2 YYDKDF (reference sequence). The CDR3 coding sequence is TGTGCCACCAGCAGAGATGGTTGGGGGGGGACCACTGAAGCTTTCTTT. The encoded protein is CATSRDGWGGTTEAFF.

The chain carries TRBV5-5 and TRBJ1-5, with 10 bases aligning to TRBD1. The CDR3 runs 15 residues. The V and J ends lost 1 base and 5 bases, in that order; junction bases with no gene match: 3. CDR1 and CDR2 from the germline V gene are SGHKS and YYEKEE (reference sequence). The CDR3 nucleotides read TGTGCCAGCAGCTTGCCTGGGACAGGGGATCAGCCCCAGCATTTT. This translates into CASSLPGTGDQPQHF.